The 8 T cell receptor beta chains below were found in one sample sequenced in a study of cytomegalovirus exposure and HLA in healthy donors. Researchers ran the PCR with 60 Vbeta and 13 Jbeta primers. The table came from immunoSEQ multiplex PCR; TCRdb's copy has only in-frame clones and leaves some out. This sample has roughly 120,000 clones, with 80% to 85% found just once. The source material was PBMCs. All receptors come from an older woman in good health and CMV-seropositive.

In its sample, this clone was seen a few times. This rearrangement joins TRBV4-1 to TRBJ2-1; 8 nucleotides align to TRBD2. The germline CDR1 and CDR2 sequences are MGHRA and YSYEKL. V lost 2 bases and J lost 8; bases outside the gene matches: 8. This CDR3 has 15 residues. CDR3 sequence reads: CASSQRAGGGHEQFF. CDR3 nucleotide sequence: TGCGCCAGCAGCCAACGGGCGGGGGGTGGGCATGAGCAGTTCTTC.

CDR3 loop: CASSPMGGLGYEQYF. As DNA, the CDR3 is TGTGCCAGCAGCCCCATGGGGGGGCTGGGCTACGAGCAGTACTTC. The rearrangement uses TRBV9 and TRBJ2-7, with D maybe TRBD2 (7 bases). The germline CDR1 and CDR2 sequences are SGDLS and YYNGEE. This CDR3 spans 15 amino acids. The V and J ends lost 4 bases and 3 bases respectively, with 17 bases between them.

The CDR3 bases are TGTGCCAGCAGCTTAGGAGGACACTCCTACGAGCAGTACTTC. Encoded protein: CASSLGGHSYEQYF. J is TRBJ2-5 and V is TRBV7-9, with D possibly matching TRBD1 (5 bases). Matching the DNA end better, TRBJ2-7 makes the J call doubtful. Germline-derived CDR1 and CDR2 are SEHNR and FQNEAQ (reference sequence). CDR3 length equals 14 residues.

This clone was observed a handful of times. The chain recombines TRBV2 with TRBJ2-7; the D gene is possibly TRBD2 (5 bases). The V and J ends lost 10 bases and 3 bases respectively, with 10 bases between them. The CDR3 spans 11 residues. Germline V gene data show CDR1 as SNHLY and CDR2 as FYNNEI. In nucleotides, the CDR3 is TGTGCCACCCTAGCAGACTACGAGCAGTACTTC. Translated: CATLADYEQYF.

In this sample, this clone turned up once. The chain joins TRBV4-2 to TRBJ1-1; 8 nucleotides line up with TRBD1. Germline V gene data show CDR1 as LGHNA and CDR2 as YNFKEQ. The CDR3 runs to 18 residues. J gave up 3 bases and V 5 bases, and 17 bases lay outside the gene matches. In nucleotides, the CDR3 is TGTGCCAGCAGCTCTAGAGCGGGACAGGATTATGAAGACACTGAAGCTTTCTTT. It encodes CASSSRAGQDYEDTEAFF.

This clone was detected only a few times. The gene calls are TRBV7-2 and TRBJ1-1; D is ambiguous. Trimming stripped 5 bases from V and 0 bases from J, with 10 bases between. CDR1 and CDR2 (germline): SGHTA, FQGNSA. The length of the CDR3 is 14 residues. The CDR3 reads CASSPQHLNTEAFF. Written as DNA, the CDR3 is TGTGCCAGCAGCCCACAGCATTTGAACACTGAAGCTTTCTTT.

The chain employs TRBV6-1 and TRBJ2-7; TRBD1 matches 8 bases. The germline V gene encodes CDR1 MNHNS and CDR2 SASEGT. CDR3 length: 14 residues. The ends lost 6 bases at V and 2 bases at J; junction bases unmatched: 6. The CDR3 loop reads CASSRQGPTYEQYF. DNA for the CDR3: TGTGCCAGCAGCAGACAGGGGCCGACCTACGAGCAGTACTTC.

The V call is TRBV9, the J call TRBJ1-5, with 7 positions matching TRBD1. The CDR3 length is 16 residues. In germline, CDR1 is SGDLS, CDR2 YYNGEE. V lost 5 bases and J lost 4; bases outside the gene matches: 12. The chain's CDR3 is CASSDRVVHQNQPQHF. Written as DNA, the CDR3 is TGTGCCAGCAGTGACAGGGTGGTACATCAAAATCAGCCCCAGCATTTT.